This T cell receptor (beta chain) originates from a study of technical replicates of blood from a handful of donors. This CDR3 spans 14 amino acids. From germline, CDR1 is SGDLS and CDR2 YYNGEE. Between the trimmed V and J ends, which lost 0 bases and 8 bases, there was a span of 9 bases. The data were produced by immunoSEQ multiplex PCR, yet TCRdb's version contains in-frame clones alone and is incomplete. The table lists 98,000 or so clones, about 94% of them singletons. Sequences were obtained from T cells isolated from PBMCs. The gene calls are TRBV9 and TRBJ1-6; weak D call: TRBD1 (5 bases). This sequence was found in a human donor in good health. CDR3 DNA sequence: TGTGCCAGCAGCGTAGTCGACAGAGATTCACCCCTCCACTTT. Translating it yields CASSVVDRDSPLHF.